A selection of T cell receptor beta chains follows, all from one sample in a study of blood T cell repertoires in COVID-19. The data were produced by immunoSEQ multiplex PCR, yet TCRdb's version contains in-frame clones alone and is incomplete. The sample records 490,000 or so clones, 80% to 90% being singletons. The material sequenced was PBMCs or T cells enriched from blood (not recorded which). The receptors come from a woman aged 55-70 years who had recovered from COVID-19. The CDR3 runs from the conserved cysteine through the conserved F or W. D genes are given only for firm matches. Only part of the rows carry a size: once, few, many, or a class if the clone is expanded.

size: -; J: TRBJ2-4; D: -; V: TRBV7-9; CDR3: CASSNSLAVNIQYF; DNA: TGTGCCAGCAGCAACTCACTGGCGGTAAACATTCAGTACTTC
size: -; J: TRBJ2-7; D: -; V: TRBV2; CDR3: CASSDRGRSYEQYF; DNA: TGTGCCAGCAGTGACAGGGGAAGGAGCTACGAGCAGTACTTC
size: -; J: TRBJ2-3; D: -; V: TRBV7-9; CDR3: CASSLPYSSGRDTQYF; DNA: TGTGCCAGCAGCTTACCTTATTCCAGCGGGCGCGATACGCAGTATTTT
size: -; J: TRBJ1-6; D: -; V: TRBV9; CDR3: CASSPGWGRSSYNSPLHF; DNA: TGTGCCAGCAGCCCCGGTTGGGGCCGAAGCTCCTATAATTCACCCCTCCACTTT
size: -; J: TRBJ2-3; D: TRBD1; V: TRBV5-1; CDR3: CASSFGQVTDTQYF; DNA: TGCGCCAGCAGCTTCGGACAGGTCACAGATACGCAGTATTTT
size: -; J: TRBJ1-5; D: -; V: TRBV6-5; CDR3: CASTLAGNSNQPQHF; DNA: TGTGCCAGCACCCTGGCGGGTAATAGCAATCAGCCCCAGCATTTT
size: -; J: TRBJ1-1; D: -; V: TRBV6-1; CDR3: CASSEAGRWNTEAFF; DNA: TGTGCCAGCAGTGAGGCAGGTCGGTGGAACACTGAAGCTTTCTTT
size: -; J: TRBJ1-6; D: -; V: TRBV2; CDR3: CASSEGGLSVYNSPLHF; DNA: TGTGCCAGCAGTGAAGGCGGGTTATCAGTGTATAATTCACCCCTCCACTTT
size: -; J: TRBJ2-1; D: -; V: TRBV7-2; CDR3: CASSLDVGARVNEQFF; DNA: TGTGCCAGCAGCTTAGATGTGGGGGCGAGGGTAAATGAGCAGTTCTTC
size: few; J: TRBJ1-6; D: TRBD1; V: TRBV19; CDR3: CASSGQGVYNSPLHF; DNA: TGTGCCAGTAGTGGACAGGGAGTTTATAATTCACCCCTCCACTTT
size: -; J: TRBJ2-2; D: -; V: TRBV27; CDR3: CASSDYSFTGELFF; DNA: TGTGCCAGCAGTGATTACAGCTTCACCGGGGAGCTGTTTTTT
size: once; J: TRBJ1-1; D: TRBD1; V: TRBV5-6; CDR3: CASSLAYGTVGSTEAFF; DNA: TGTGCCAGCAGCTTGGCCTATGGGACAGTGGGTTCCACTGAAGCTTTCTTT
size: -; J: TRBJ2-7; D: TRBD2; V: TRBV6-2/TRBV6-3; CDR3: CASSYPGTSGGDYEQYF; DNA: TGTGCCAGCAGTTACCCAGGGACTAGCGGGGGGGATTACGAGCAGTACTTC
size: -; J: TRBJ1-5; D: -; V: TRBV19; CDR3: CASSIVVDQPQHF; DNA: TGTGCCAGTAGTATAGTTGTCGATCAGCCCCAGCATTTT
size: -; J: TRBJ2-4; D: -; V: TRBV5-4; CDR3: CASSSQGGSWAKNIQYF; DNA: TGTGCCAGCAGCTCCCAGGGTGGGTCATGGGCCAAAAACATTCAGTACTTC
size: -; J: TRBJ2-1; D: -; V: TRBV7-2; CDR3: CASSRQEALNEQFF; DNA: TGTGCCAGCAGCCGGCAGGAGGCGTTAAATGAGCAGTTCTTC
size: -; J: TRBJ2-1; D: TRBD2; V: TRBV7-9; CDR3: CATGGDPPNEQFF; DNA: TGTGCCACCGGGGGGGACCCGCCCAATGAGCAGTTCTTC
size: -; J: TRBJ2-1; D: -; V: TRBV9; CDR3: CASSVVTGPYAHNEQFF; DNA: TGTGCCAGCAGCGTAGTCACAGGACCCTACGCCCACAATGAGCAGTTCTTC
size: -; J: TRBJ1-2; D: TRBD1; V: TRBV2; CDR3: CASSTGASNYGYTF; DNA: TGTGCCAGCAGTACAGGGGCCTCAAACTATGGCTACACCTTC
size: -; J: TRBJ1-1; D: -; V: TRBV12-3/TRBV12-4; CDR3: CASKKNRDTEAFF; DNA: TGTGCCAGCAAGAAAAACAGGGACACTGAAGCTTTCTTT
size: -; J: TRBJ2-3; D: TRBD1; V: TRBV7-2; CDR3: CASSYPGTELTDTQYF; DNA: TGTGCCAGCAGCTATCCCGGGACAGAACTCACAGATACGCAGTATTTT
size: -; J: TRBJ1-1; D: TRBD1; V: TRBV6-5; CDR3: CASTGQGVEAFF; DNA: TGTGCCAGCACGGGACAGGGGGTGGAAGCTTTCTTT
size: -; J: TRBJ1-6; D: -; V: TRBV12-1; CDR3: CASSFAQGAGSPLHF; DNA: -
size: -; J: TRBJ1-2; D: TRBD1; V: TRBV7-6; CDR3: CASRPSDRGLGGYTF; DNA: TGCGCCAGCAGACCAAGCGACAGGGGGTTGGGTGGCTACACCTTC
size: -; J: TRBJ1-5; D: -; V: TRBV2; CDR3: CASSEVTGNQPQHF; DNA: TGTGCCAGCAGTGAAGTGACAGGCAATCAGCCCCAGCATTTT
size: -; J: TRBJ2-6; D: TRBD1; V: TRBV5-1; CDR3: CASSSRQGAQGANVLTF; DNA: TGCGCCAGCAGCTCAAGACAGGGGGCACAAGGGGCCAACGTCCTGACTTTC
size: -; J: TRBJ1-3; D: TRBD1; V: TRBV2; CDR3: CASRKDRGQRNTIYF; DNA: TGTGCCAGCCGCAAGGACAGGGGGCAAAGAAACACCATATATTTT
size: -; J: TRBJ2-5; D: -; V: TRBV6-5; CDR3: CASDGAEETQYF; DNA: TGTGCCAGCGACGGAGCAGAAGAGACCCAGTACTTC
size: -; J: TRBJ1-3; D: -; V: TRBV30; CDR3: CAWSPLRGPSSGNTIYF; DNA: TGTGCCTGGAGCCCCCTACGAGGGCCGAGCTCTGGAAACACCATATATTTT
size: -; J: TRBJ1-3; D: -; V: TRBV2; CDR3: CASSQGAQLSGNTIYF; DNA: TGTGCCAGCAGCCAAGGGGCCCAACTCTCTGGAAACACCATATATTTT
size: -; J: TRBJ2-1; D: -; V: TRBV11-2; CDR3: CASSLDPAAVEFF; DNA: TGTGCCAGCAGCTTAGACCCAGCGGCTGTCGAGTTCTTC
size: once; J: TRBJ1-2; D: TRBD1; V: TRBV4-2; CDR3: CASSQEERSGGVYGYTF; DNA: TGTGCCAGCAGCCAAGAGGAGCGGTCAGGGGGAGTATATGGCTACACCTTC
size: -; J: TRBJ1-4; D: TRBD1; V: TRBV7-2; CDR3: CASSPGQGAQRGKLFF; DNA: TGTGCCAGCAGCCCGGGACAGGGGGCCCAACGGGGGAAACTGTTTTTT
size: -; J: TRBJ1-5; D: -; V: TRBV11-2; CDR3: CASSLDLGANQPQHF; DNA: TGTGCCAGCAGCTTAGATCTGGGCGCCAATCAGCCCCAGCATTTT
size: -; J: TRBJ1-1; D: -; V: TRBV15; CDR3: CATSRVRAGGTEAFF; DNA: TGTGCCACCAGCAGAGTTAGGGCCGGGGGCACTGAAGCTTTCTTT
size: -; J: TRBJ1-2; D: TRBD1; V: TRBV18; CDR3: CASSPQYGTGRSYTF; DNA: TGTGCCAGCTCACCCCAATACGGGACAGGGAGGAGCTACACCTTC
size: -; J: TRBJ2-3; D: -; V: TRBV7-2; CDR3: CASSQAGDTQYF; DNA: TGTGCCAGCAGCCAAGCCGGAGATACGCAGTATTTT
size: -; J: TRBJ2-7; D: TRBD1; V: TRBV2; CDR3: CASSQGQGIYEQYF; DNA: TGTGCCAGCAGCCAGGGACAGGGCATCTACGAGCAGTACTTC
size: -; J: TRBJ1-2; D: -; V: TRBV15; CDR3: CATSRGVGQPDGYTF; DNA: TGTGCCACCAGCAGAGGGGTGGGGCAGCCAGATGGCTACACCTTC
size: -; J: TRBJ2-2; D: TRBD1; V: TRBV4-2; CDR3: CASSQEGQGRLFF; DNA: TGTGCCAGCAGCCAAGAAGGACAGGGAAGGCTGTTTTTT
size: -; J: TRBJ1-5; D: -; V: TRBV19; CDR3: CASSRRASDSNQPQHF; DNA: TGTGCCAGTAGTAGGAGGGCGTCGGATAGCAATCAGCCCCAGCATTTT
size: -; J: TRBJ2-2; D: -; V: TRBV5-6; CDR3: CASSLSFRDGAGELFF; DNA: TGTGCCAGCAGCTTGAGTTTCCGGGATGGTGCCGGGGAGCTGTTTTTT
size: -; J: TRBJ2-1; D: TRBD2; V: TRBV2; CDR3: CASIGLAPSEQFF; DNA: TGTGCCAGCATCGGACTAGCCCCCTCGGAGCAGTTCTTC